This T cell receptor (beta chain) derives from a study of CD8 T cells in ankylosing spondylitis. V shed 5 bases and J 4 bases; nucleotides not matched to a gene: 5. The CDR3 runs to 16 residues. CDR1 and CDR2 from the germline V gene are SGHTA and FQGNSA. This clonotype was picked up many times. Its antigen is unidentified. Quantitative 5'-RACE with molecular barcodes produced the TCR beta libraries. TCRdb used MiXCR to reprocess the 5' RACE reads, holding one entry per CDR3 protein. The table has about 17,000 distinct CDR3 sequences, over 7% seen once. Study-level results: Several highly homologous variants made up a TCR beta motif, and this motif appeared characteristic of ankylosing spondylitis blood.

The genes are TRBV7-2 and TRBJ2-3, with 14 nucleotides matching TRBD2. The sample comprised blood. The receptor's source is a male donor with ankylosing spondylitis or in good health (not recorded which). The CDR3 region is CASSLLTSGRADTQYF. The DNA of the CDR3 is TGTGCCAGCAGCCTCCTGACTAGCGGGAGGGCAGATACGCAGTATTTT.